This T cell receptor (beta chain) came from a study of T cells in Graves' hyperthyroidism and ophthalmopathy. General study points: Among thyroid clonotypes expanded above 0.001, most also appeared in blood.

This CDR3 region has 17 residues. Germline CDR1 MDHEN, CDR2 SYDVKM. V lost 7 bases to trimming and J lost 0 bases, with 19 bases between them. Amplified TCR beta CDR3 regions derived from RNA transcripts. Primed by the HTBI set, a first-round RT-PCR was run on the TCR CDR3. TCRdb analysed the multiplex PCR reads with MiXCR anew, one entry per CDR3 protein. This sample has hundreds of thousands of distinct CDR3 sequences, with over 15% found just once. This clonotype was picked up many times. Its antigen is not identified. The genes are TRBV28 and TRBJ2-1; D unresolved. Specimen: blood. The source is a woman aged 18-35 years with Graves' hyperthyroidism. The CDR3 loop is CASNPSRAGSSYNEQFF. CDR3 coding DNA: TGTGCCAGCAACCCAAGTAGGGCAGGCAGCTCCTACAATGAGCAGTTCTTC.